The rows below give T cell receptor beta chains drawn from one sample of a study of persistence of HIV-infected CD4 T cells. Sequencing used immunoSEQ multiplex PCR; TCRdb keeps in-frame clones, though not all of them. The sample lists 30,000 to 40,000 clones; 82% were seen once. No cognate antigen is known for these TCRs. The material was CD4+ T cells sorted from PBMCs after approximately 20-hour stimulation, obtained from a patient who received antiretroviral therapy. Source of these receptors: an adult woman with HIV who was CMV-seropositive. The conserved cysteine and the conserved F or W are not part of the CDR3 here. Fields, in order: V gene, J gene, clone size, CDR3 protein. Size values are once, few and many counts, or a class for expanded clones, and some rows have none.

TRBV6-1	TRBJ2-3	few	ASREARSTDTQY
TRBV18	TRBJ1-1	.	ASSPGGRPNTEAF
TRBV7-2	TRBJ1-4	.	ASSLDGGETFHEKLF
TRBV6-1	TRBJ2-7	.	ASSERNYEQY
TRBV7-3	TRBJ2-5	few	ASSPGQAGRETQY
TRBV9	TRBJ2-7	once	ASSVGRTSHEQY
TRBV6-5	TRBJ1-3	.	ASSSRGGSGNTIY
TRBV4-3	TRBJ1-3	.	ASSQVGAGNTIY
TRBV4-1	TRBJ1-4	.	ASSQTGGRAWEKLF
TRBV21-1	TRBJ1-4	.	ASSKEEVRPNEKLF
TRBV3-1/TRBV3-2	TRBJ1-3	.	ASSQAWNSGNTIY
TRBV27	TRBJ1-4	.	ASSRGSANEKLF
TRBV28	TRBJ1-5	.	ASTSWEGPHQPQH